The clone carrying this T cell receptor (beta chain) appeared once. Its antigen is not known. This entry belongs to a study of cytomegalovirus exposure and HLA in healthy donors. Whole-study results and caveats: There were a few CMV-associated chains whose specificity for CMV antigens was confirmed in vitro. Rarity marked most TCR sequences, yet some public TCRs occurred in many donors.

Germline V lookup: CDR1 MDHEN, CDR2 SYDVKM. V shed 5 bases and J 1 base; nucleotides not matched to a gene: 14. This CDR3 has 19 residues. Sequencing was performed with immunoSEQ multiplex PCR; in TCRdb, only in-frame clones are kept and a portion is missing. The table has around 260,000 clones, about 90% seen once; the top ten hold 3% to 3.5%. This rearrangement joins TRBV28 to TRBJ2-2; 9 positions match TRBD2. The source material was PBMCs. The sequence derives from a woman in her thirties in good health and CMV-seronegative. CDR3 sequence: CASSPEGLLAGMNTGELFF. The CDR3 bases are TGTGCCAGCAGTCCCGAAGGCCTTCTAGCGGGAATGAACACCGGGGAGCTGTTTTTT.